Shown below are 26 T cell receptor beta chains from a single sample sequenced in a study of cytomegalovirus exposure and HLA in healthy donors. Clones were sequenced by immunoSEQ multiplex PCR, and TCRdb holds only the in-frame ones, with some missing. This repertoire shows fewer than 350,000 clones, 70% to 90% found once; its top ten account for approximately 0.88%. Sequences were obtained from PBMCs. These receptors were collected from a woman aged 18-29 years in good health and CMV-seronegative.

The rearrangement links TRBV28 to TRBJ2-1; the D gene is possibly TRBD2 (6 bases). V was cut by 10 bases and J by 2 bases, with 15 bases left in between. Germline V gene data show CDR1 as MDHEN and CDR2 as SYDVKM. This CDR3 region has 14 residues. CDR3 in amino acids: CATIPGTPYNEQFF. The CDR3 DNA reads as TGTGCCACCATACCCGGGACTCCCTACAATGAGCAGTTCTTC.

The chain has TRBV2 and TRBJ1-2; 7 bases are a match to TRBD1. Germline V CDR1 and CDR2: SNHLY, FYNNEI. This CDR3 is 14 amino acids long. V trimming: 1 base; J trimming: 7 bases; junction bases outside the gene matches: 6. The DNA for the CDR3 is TGTGCCAGCAGTGAAGAGGGGGCTGGGGGTGGCTACACCTTC. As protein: CASSEEGAGGGYTF.

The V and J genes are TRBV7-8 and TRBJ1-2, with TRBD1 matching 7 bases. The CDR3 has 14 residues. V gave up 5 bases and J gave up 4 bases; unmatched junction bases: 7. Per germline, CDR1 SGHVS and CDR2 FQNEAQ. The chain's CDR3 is CASSVTGYGYGYTF. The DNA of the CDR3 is TGTGCCAGCAGCGTGACAGGGTACGGCTATGGCTACACCTTC. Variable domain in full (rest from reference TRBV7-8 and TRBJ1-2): GAGVSQSPRYKVAKRGQDVALRCDPISGHVSLFWYQQALGQGPEFLTYFQNEAQLDKSGLPSDRFFAERPEGSVSTLKIQRTQQEDSAVYLCASSVTGYGYGYTFGSGTRLTVV.

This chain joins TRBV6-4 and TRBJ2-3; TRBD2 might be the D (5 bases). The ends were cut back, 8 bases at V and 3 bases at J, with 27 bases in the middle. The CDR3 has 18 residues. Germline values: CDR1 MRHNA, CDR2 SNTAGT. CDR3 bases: TGTGCCAGCCCTTCTAGAAAGGGTCGGGGTGGCAGGACAGATACGCAGTATTTT. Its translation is CASPSRKGRGGRTDTQYF.

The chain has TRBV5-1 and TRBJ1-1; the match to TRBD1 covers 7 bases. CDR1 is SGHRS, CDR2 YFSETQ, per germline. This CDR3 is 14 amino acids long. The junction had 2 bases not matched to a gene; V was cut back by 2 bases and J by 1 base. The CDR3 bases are TGCGCCAGCAGCTTCGGACAGGAGAACACTGAAGCTTTCTTT. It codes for CASSFGQENTEAFF.

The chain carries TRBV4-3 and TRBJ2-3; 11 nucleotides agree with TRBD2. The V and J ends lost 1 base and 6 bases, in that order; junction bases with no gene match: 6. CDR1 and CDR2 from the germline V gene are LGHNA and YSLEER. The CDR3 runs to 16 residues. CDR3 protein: CASSQVITSGSDTQYF. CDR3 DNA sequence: TGCGCCAGCAGCCAAGTCATTACTAGCGGGAGTGATACGCAGTATTTT.

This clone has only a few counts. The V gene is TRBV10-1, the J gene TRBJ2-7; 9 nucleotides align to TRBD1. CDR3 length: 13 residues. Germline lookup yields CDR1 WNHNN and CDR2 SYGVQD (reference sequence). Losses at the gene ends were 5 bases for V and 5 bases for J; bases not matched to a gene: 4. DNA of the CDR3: TGCGCCAGCAGTTGGGACAGGGTTGACGAGCAGTACTTC. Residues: CASSWDRVDEQYF.

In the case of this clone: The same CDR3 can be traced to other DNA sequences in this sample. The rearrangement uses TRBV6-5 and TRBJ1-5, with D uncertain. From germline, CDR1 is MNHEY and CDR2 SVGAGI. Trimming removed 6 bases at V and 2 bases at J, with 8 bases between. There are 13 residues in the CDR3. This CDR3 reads CASRPTGNQPQHF. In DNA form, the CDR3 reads TGTGCCAGCAGACCGACTGGCAATCAGCCCCAGCATTTT.

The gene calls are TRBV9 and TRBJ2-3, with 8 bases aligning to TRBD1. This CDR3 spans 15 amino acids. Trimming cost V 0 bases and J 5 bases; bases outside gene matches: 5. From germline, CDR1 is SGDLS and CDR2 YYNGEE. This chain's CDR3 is CASSVAGQGLDTQYF. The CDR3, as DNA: TGTGCCAGCAGCGTAGCCGGACAGGGACTAGATACGCAGTATTTT.

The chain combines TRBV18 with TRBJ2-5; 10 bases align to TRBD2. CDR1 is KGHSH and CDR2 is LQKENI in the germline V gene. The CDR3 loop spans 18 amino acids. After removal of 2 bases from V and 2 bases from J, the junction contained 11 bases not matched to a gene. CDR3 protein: CASSPMSWSAGGQETQYF. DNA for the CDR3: TGTGCCAGCTCACCAATGTCTTGGTCAGCGGGAGGGCAAGAGACCCAGTACTTC.

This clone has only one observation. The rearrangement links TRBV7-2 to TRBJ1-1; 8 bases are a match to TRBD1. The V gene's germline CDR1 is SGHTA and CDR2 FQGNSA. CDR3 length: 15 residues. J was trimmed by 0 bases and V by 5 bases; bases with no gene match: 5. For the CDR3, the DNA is TGTGCCAGCAGCGGACAGACAGGGGTGAACACTGAAGCTTTCTTT. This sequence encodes CASSGQTGVNTEAFF.

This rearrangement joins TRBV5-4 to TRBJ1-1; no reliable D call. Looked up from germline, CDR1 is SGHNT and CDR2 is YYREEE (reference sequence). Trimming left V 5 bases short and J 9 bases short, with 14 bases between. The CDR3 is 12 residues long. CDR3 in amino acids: CASSQPNFKAFF. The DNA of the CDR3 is TGTGCCAGCAGTCAACCGAACTTTAAAGCTTTCTTT.

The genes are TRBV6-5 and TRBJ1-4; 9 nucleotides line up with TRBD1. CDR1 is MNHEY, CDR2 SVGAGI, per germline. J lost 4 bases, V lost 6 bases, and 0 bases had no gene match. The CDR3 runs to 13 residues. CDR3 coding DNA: TGTGCCAGCAGGGACAGGGGTAATGAAAAACTGTTTTTT. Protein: CASRDRGNEKLFF.

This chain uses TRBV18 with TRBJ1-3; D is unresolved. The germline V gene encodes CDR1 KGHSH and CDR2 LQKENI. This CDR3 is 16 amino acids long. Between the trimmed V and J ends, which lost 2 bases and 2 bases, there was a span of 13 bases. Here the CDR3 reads CASSPMDRGTGNTIYF. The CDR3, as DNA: TGTGCCAGCTCACCAATGGACCGGGGAACTGGAAACACCATATATTTT.

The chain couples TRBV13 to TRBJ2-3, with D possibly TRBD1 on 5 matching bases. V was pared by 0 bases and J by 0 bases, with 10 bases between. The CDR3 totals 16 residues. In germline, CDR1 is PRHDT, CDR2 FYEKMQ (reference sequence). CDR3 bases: TGTGCCAGCAGCTTAGGCGACAGTATAAGCACAGATACGCAGTATTTT. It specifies CASSLGDSISTDTQYF.

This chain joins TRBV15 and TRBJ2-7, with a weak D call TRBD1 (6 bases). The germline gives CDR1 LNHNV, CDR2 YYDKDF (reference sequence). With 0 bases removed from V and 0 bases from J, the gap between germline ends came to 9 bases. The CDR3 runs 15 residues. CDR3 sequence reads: CATSRDRGHSYEQYF. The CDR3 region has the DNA TGTGCCACCAGCAGAGATCGGGGACACTCCTACGAGCAGTACTTC.

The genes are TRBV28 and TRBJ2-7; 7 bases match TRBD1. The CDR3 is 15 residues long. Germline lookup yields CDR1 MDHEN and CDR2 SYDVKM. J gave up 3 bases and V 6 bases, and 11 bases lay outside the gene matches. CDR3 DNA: TGTGCCAGCAGCTCCCGGGACAGCCCGATCTACGAGCAGTACTTC. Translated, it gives CASSSRDSPIYEQYF. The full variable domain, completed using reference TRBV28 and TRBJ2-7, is DVKVTQSSRYLVKRTGEKVFLECVQDMDHENMFWYRQDPGLGLRLIYFSYDVKMKEKGDIPEGYSVSREKKERFSLILESASTNQTSMYLCASSSRDSPIYEQYFGPGTRLTVT.

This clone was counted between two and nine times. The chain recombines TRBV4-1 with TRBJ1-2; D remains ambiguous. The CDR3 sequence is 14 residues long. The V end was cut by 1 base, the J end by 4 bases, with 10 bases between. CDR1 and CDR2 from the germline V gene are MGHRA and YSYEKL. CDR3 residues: CASSQGPGPYGYTF. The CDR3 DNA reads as TGCGCCAGCAGCCAAGGGCCAGGCCCCTATGGCTACACCTTC.

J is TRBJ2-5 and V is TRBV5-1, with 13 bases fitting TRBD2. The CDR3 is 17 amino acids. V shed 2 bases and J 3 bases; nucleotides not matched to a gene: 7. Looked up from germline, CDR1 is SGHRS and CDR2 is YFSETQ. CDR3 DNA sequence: TGCGCCAGCAGCTTTGGCGGGACTAGCGGGATCAAAGAGACCCAGTACTTC. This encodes CASSFGGTSGIKETQYF.

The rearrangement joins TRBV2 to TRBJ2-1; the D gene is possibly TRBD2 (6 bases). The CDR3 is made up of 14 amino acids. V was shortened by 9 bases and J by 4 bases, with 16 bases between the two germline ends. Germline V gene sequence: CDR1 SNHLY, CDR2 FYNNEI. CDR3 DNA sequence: TGTGCCAGTCGGGCGCGGGATCGGTACAATGAGCAGTTCTTC. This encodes CASRARDRYNEQFF. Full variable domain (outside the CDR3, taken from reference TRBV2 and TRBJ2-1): EPEVTQTPSHQVTQMGQEVILRCVPISNHLYFYWYRQILGQKVEFLVSFYNNEISEKSEIFDDQFSVERPDGSNFTLKIRSTKLEDSAMYFCASRARDRYNEQFFGPGTRLTVL.

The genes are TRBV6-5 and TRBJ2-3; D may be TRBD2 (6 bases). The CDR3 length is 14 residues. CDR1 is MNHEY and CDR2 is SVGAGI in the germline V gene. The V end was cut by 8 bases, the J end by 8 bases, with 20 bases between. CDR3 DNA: TGTGCCAGCTCCCTGGACGAAGAGGGAGGTACGCAGTATTTT. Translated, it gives CASSLDEEGGTQYF.

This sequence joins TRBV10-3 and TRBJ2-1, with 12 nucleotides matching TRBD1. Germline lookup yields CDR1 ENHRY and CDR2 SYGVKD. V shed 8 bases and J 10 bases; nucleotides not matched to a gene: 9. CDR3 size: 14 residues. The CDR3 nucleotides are TGTGCCATCGTGGGACAGGGGGCGTCGGGGGAGCAGTTCTTC. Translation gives CAIVGQGASGEQFF.

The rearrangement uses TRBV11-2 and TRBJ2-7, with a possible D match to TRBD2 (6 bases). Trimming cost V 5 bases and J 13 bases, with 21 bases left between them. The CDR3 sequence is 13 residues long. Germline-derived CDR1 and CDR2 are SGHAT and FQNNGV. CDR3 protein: CASSPLGERVLYF. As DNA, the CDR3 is TGTGCCAGCAGCCCGTTGGGGGAGCGGGTCCTATACTTC.

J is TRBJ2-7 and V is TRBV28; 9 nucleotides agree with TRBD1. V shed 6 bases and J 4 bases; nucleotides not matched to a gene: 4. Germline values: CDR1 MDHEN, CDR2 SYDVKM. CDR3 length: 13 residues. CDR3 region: CASRGTGRYEQYF. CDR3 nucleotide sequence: TGTGCCAGCAGGGGGACAGGGAGGTACGAGCAGTACTTC. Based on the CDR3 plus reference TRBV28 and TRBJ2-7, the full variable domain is DVKVTQSSRYLVKRTGEKVFLECVQDMDHENMFWYRQDPGLGLRLIYFSYDVKMKEKGDIPEGYSVSREKKERFSLILESASTNQTSMYLCASRGTGRYEQYFGPGTRLTVT.

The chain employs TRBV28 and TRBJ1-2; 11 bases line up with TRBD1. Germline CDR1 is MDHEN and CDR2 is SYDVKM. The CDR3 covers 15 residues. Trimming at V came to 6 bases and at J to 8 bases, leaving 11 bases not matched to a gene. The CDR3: CASSLAPGTGGGYTF. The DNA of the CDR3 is TGTGCCAGCAGCTTGGCCCCCGGGACAGGGGGGGGCTACACCTTC.

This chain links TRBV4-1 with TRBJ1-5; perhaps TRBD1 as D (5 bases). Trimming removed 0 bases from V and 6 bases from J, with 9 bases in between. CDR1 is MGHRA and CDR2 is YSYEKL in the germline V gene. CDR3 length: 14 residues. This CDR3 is CASSQEDRGQPQHF. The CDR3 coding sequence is TGCGCCAGCAGCCAAGAAGATAGGGGTCAGCCCCAGCATTTT.